The 21 T cell receptor beta chains in this list originate from one sample, sequenced in a study of tumour-infiltrating T cells in Burkitt lymphoma. TCRdb's table, derived via immunoSEQ multiplex PCR, lists solely in-frame clones and lacks some. The sample lists 46,000 or so clones; roughly 31% were seen once. Sequenced: tumor tissue. The receptors were sampled from a human donor with Burkitt lymphoma.

This rearrangement joins TRBV29-1 to TRBJ2-5; a weak D match, TRBD1 (6 bases). Germline CDR1 SQVTM, CDR2 ANQGSEA. V lost 5 bases, J lost 2 bases, and 9 bases lay in between. The CDR3 sequence is 12 residues long. CDR3 sequence reads: CSVLTGQETQYF. DNA of the CDR3: TGCAGCGTTTTGACAGGTCAAGAGACCCAGTACTTC.

V usage is TRBV4-1 and J usage is TRBJ2-2; 10 bases agree with TRBD1. Trimming took 8 bases from V and 1 from J; bases not matched to a gene: 7. The CDR3 runs to 16 residues. Germline CDR1 MGHRA, CDR2 YSYEKL. The CDR3 loop reads CASGRQGALNTGELFF. The DNA of the CDR3 is TGCGCCAGCGGTCGACAGGGGGCGTTGAACACCGGGGAGCTGTTTTTT.

This clone turned up a few times. The CDR3 reads CASSPGLATSGANVLTF. The CDR3 DNA sequence: TGTGCCAGCAGTCCGGGACTAGCGACCTCTGGGGCCAACGTCCTGACTTTC. V gene TRBV27 combines with J gene TRBJ2-6; 10 nucleotides agree with TRBD2. Trimming removed 5 bases from V and 0 bases from J; junction bases left unmatched: 4. Germline assignment: CDR1 MNHEY and CDR2 SMNVEV (reference sequence). This CDR3 has 17 amino acids.

V gene TRBV7-9 combines with J gene TRBJ2-2; 8 nucleotides match TRBD1. CDR1 and CDR2 (germline): SEHNR, FQNEAQ (reference sequence). Trimming cost V 6 bases and J 0 bases; bases outside gene matches: 3. The CDR3 is made up of 15 amino acids. DNA for the CDR3: TGTGCCAGCAGAACACAGGGGGCGAACACCGGGGAGCTGTTTTTT. It codes for CASRTQGANTGELFF.

Written as DNA, the CDR3 is TGTGCCAGCAGTACCCCGGGAGAGGGTACCTTGGAGCAGTACTTC. This gives the protein CASSTPGEGTLEQYF. The V gene is TRBV28, the J gene TRBJ2-7, with D possibly matching TRBD2 (6 bases). The V gene's germline CDR1 is MDHEN and CDR2 SYDVKM. The CDR3 is 15 residues long. The V and J ends lost 5 bases and 7 bases respectively, with 21 bases between them.

This clone came up a few times. The chain uses TRBV5-4 and TRBJ2-5; TRBD1 agrees at 11 bases. Germline lookup yields CDR1 SGHNT and CDR2 YYREEE (reference sequence). CDR3 length: 15 amino acids. V trimming: 4 bases; J trimming: 5 bases; junction bases outside the gene matches: 7. CDR3 DNA sequence: TGTGCCAGCAGCCTGAGGACAGGGGGCGTGGAGACCCAGTACTTC. Its translation is CASSLRTGGVETQYF. The complete variable domain, with remaining parts taken from reference TRBV5-4 and TRBJ2-5, reads ETGVTQSPTHLIKTRGQQVTLRCSSQSGHNTVSWYQQALGQGPQFIFQYYREEENGRGNFPPRFSGLQFPNYSSELNVNALELDDSALYLCASSLRTGGVETQYFGPGTRLLVL.

V and J are TRBV9 and TRBJ1-1; unclear D gene. This CDR3 is 14 amino acids long. CDR1 is SGDLS, CDR2 YYNGEE, per germline. V shed 5 bases and J shed 1 base, with 12 bases lying between them. The CDR3 DNA reads as TGTGCCAGCAGAGCTACAGAAACGAACACTGAAGCTTTCTTT. Translated, it gives CASRATETNTEAFF.

This clone was picked up a small number of times. CDR3 DNA: TGTGCCAGCAGTGAACTCAGGGGAGGAAACACCATATATTTT. Protein sequence: CASSELRGGNTIYF. V usage is TRBV6-1 and J usage is TRBJ1-3; possibly TRBD1 for D (6 bases). Trimming cost V 2 bases and J 4 bases, with 9 bases left between them. This CDR3 spans 14 amino acids. Germline loops: CDR1 MNHNS, CDR2 SASEGT.

The chain employs TRBV28 and TRBJ1-1; TRBD1 is a possible D gene (5 bases). The CDR3 spans 14 residues. Germline V gene data show CDR1 as MDHEN and CDR2 as SYDVKM. Trimming removed 0 bases from V and 5 bases from J, with 10 bases in between. The CDR3 loop is CASSLWQGVTEAFF. CDR3 nucleotides: TGTGCCAGCAGTTTATGGCAGGGAGTGACTGAAGCTTTCTTT.

The chain uses TRBV9 and TRBJ2-5, with TRBD2 identical over 11 bases. After removal of 1 base from V and 4 bases from J, the junction contained 3 bases not matched to a gene. The CDR3 covers 15 residues. CDR1 is SGDLS and CDR2 is YYNGEE in the germline V gene. The chain's CDR3 is CASSVLAGGSETQYF. The DNA of the CDR3 is TGTGCCAGCAGCGTACTAGCGGGGGGATCAGAGACCCAGTACTTC.

This chain uses TRBV18 with TRBJ1-1; the match to TRBD1 covers 9 bases. V lost 1 base to trimming and J lost 0 bases; unmatched junction nucleotides: 6. Germline V gene data show CDR1 as KGHSH and CDR2 as LQKENI. This CDR3 comprises 17 residues. The CDR3 region has the DNA TGTGCCAGCTCACCACGAGACAGGGGGGGCATGAACACTGAAGCTTTCTTT. Translated: CASSPRDRGGMNTEAFF.

The V call is TRBV15, the J call TRBJ1-1; a weak D match, TRBD1 (5 bases). The germline V and J ends were trimmed by 5 bases and 3 bases, with 10 bases remaining between them. The length of the CDR3 is 13 residues. CDR1 LNHNV and CDR2 YYDKDF come from the germline V gene (reference sequence). Here the CDR3 DNA reads TGTGCCACCAGCGGGGGACGGCACACTGAAGCTTTCTTT. It is translated as CATSGGRHTEAFF.

For this clone: A junction end diverges from the germline sequence, so it may reflect a read error. V is TRBV2 and J is TRBJ1-2, with 9 bases lining up with TRBD1. Looked up from germline, CDR1 is SNHLY and CDR2 is FYNNEI. The length of the CDR3 is 13 residues. The DNA for the CDR3 is TGTGCCAGCACTGAACAGGGGGCCGATGGCTACACCTTC. Protein sequence: CASTEQGADGYTF.

DNA of the CDR3: TGTGCCAGCAGTTTAGTGGGATCCTCCTACGAGCAGTACTTC. It specifies CASSLVGSSYEQYF. The chain uses TRBV27 and TRBJ2-7; no clear D. Trimming shortened V by 2 bases and J by 0 bases, and 8 bases separated the two germline ends. CDR1 is MNHEY and CDR2 is SMNVEV in the germline V gene (reference sequence). The CDR3 sequence is 14 residues long.

The rearrangement uses TRBV18 and TRBJ2-2; TRBD2 aligns across 13 bases. This CDR3 region has 16 residues. The germline CDR1 and CDR2 sequences are KGHSH and LQKENI. J gave up 5 bases and V 1 base, and 1 base lay outside the gene matches. The CDR3 DNA is TGTGCCAGCTCACCACGGACTAGCGGGGGAACCGGGGAGCTGTTTTTT. Translating gives CASSPRTSGGTGELFF.

CDR3 nucleotide sequence: TGCAGCGTTCAAGGGCAGGCCTACGAGCAGTACTTC. Its translation is CSVQGQAYEQYF. This sequence joins TRBV29-1 and TRBJ2-5; D unresolved. The J call may be in error: the DNA end matches TRBJ2-7 better. This CDR3 region has 12 residues. CDR1 is SQVTM, CDR2 ANQGSEA, per germline.

The chain uses TRBV6-6 and TRBJ1-2; tentative D call: TRBD1 (5 bases). The CDR3 is 14 residues long. Germline-derived CDR1 and CDR2 are MNHNY and SVGAGI (reference sequence). The ends were cut back, 4 bases at V and 4 bases at J, with 13 bases in the middle. As DNA, the CDR3 is TGTGCCAGCAGTTTTCGGGGGACCAGCTATGGCTACACCTTC. Amino acid sequence: CASSFRGTSYGYTF.

This clone was seen a handful of times. The rearrangement uses TRBV5-4 and TRBJ1-1; TRBD1 aligns across 8 bases. Losses at the gene ends were 3 bases for V and 0 bases for J; bases not matched to a gene: 1. The length of the CDR3 is 14 residues. The germline V gene has CDR1 SGHNT and CDR2 YYREEE (reference sequence). The CDR3 DNA is TGTGCCAGCAGCTCGGACAGGGTGAACACTGAAGCTTTCTTT. This sequence encodes CASSSDRVNTEAFF.

The CDR3 spells CASSLEASQNSPLHF. CDR3 DNA: TGTGCCAGCAGCTTAGAAGCCAGTCAAAATTCACCCCTCCACTTT. The chain has TRBV11-2 and TRBJ1-6; no clear D gene. Germline V CDR1 and CDR2: SGHAT, FQNNGV. This CDR3 contains 15 residues. V dropped 0 bases and J dropped 7 bases, with 10 bases sitting between them.

This clone was detected only once. The rearrangement links TRBV5-1 to TRBJ2-1, with D hard to call. With 1 base removed from V and 7 bases from J, the gap between germline ends came to 15 bases. The germline V gene has CDR1 SGHRS and CDR2 YFSETQ. The CDR3 has 15 amino acids. Here the CDR3 DNA reads TGCGCCAGCAGCTTGATCAGAGGTGGTTTGAATGAGCAGTTCTTC. It is translated as CASSLIRGGLNEQFF.

The chain combines TRBV13 with TRBJ1-3; D ambiguous. The CDR3 contains 14 residues. CDR1 and CDR2 (germline): PRHDT, FYEKMQ (reference sequence). Trimming stripped 3 bases from V and 0 bases from J, with 6 bases between. CDR3 amino acids: CASSFWSSGNTIYF. The CDR3 DNA is TGTGCCAGCAGCTTCTGGAGCTCTGGAAACACCATATATTTT.